The rows below give T cell receptor beta chains drawn from one sample of a study of human T cells and chemical hapten exposure. TCRdb re-derived calls from the RACE reads in MiXCR, one entry per CDR3 protein. The repertoire consists of around 80,000 distinct CDR3 sequences, with approximately 7% occurring once and the leading ten covering approximately 1.2%. This specimen consisted of whole blood, obtained in connection with sensitization to the hapten diphenylcyclopropenone (DPC). The receptors were gathered from a woman aged 25 to 39 with alopecia areata. Some clones in this sample may be carry-over from other donors' samples. Each CDR3 is given with its conserved first and last residue. The D gene is left open where the match is weak. Not all rows give a size; the values are once, few, many and, for expanded clones, a class.

J | V | size | D | DNA | CDR3
TRBJ2-5 | TRBV9 | few | TRBD1 | TGTGCCAGCAGCCTCGGTGGTAGGGGGCAGGAGACCCAGTACTTC | CASSLGGRGQETQYF
TRBJ1-1 | TRBV5-1 | many | NA | TGCGCCAGCTGCTCCCTGCTGAACACTGAAGCTTTCTTT | CASCSLLNTEAFF
TRBJ1-2 | TRBV19 | many | NA | TGTGCCAGTAGTAACGACGGAACCTATGGCTACACCTTC | CASSNDGTYGYTF
TRBJ2-3 | TRBV4-1 | many | NA | TGCGCCAGCAGCCAAGATGAATGGCCTACCGGGACAACTAGCACAGATACGCAGTATTTT | CASSQDEWPTGTTSTDTQYF
TRBJ1-1 | TRBV5-4 | NA | NA | TGTGCCAGCAGCTTGGTCGCGGGGGTGATCGGCACTGAAGCTTTCTTT | CASSLVAGVIGTEAFF
TRBJ2-1 | TRBV12-3/TRBV12-4 | few | TRBD2 | TGTGCCAGCAGTACCCCGGCCCAAGCGGGGGTTAATGAGCAGTTCTTC | CASSTPAQAGVNEQFF
TRBJ2-7 | TRBV25-1 | many | TRBD1 | TGTGCCAGCAGGAGGACAGGGGATCGCTACGAGCAGTACTTC | CASRRTGDRYEQYF
TRBJ2-6 | TRBV30 | few | TRBD1 | TGTGCCTGGGGGACAGGGGGCTACGGGGCCAACGTCCTGACTTTC | CAWGTGGYGANVLTF
TRBJ1-1 | TRBV12-5 | many | NA | TGTGCTAGTGGTTTGGTACGGGGGGGCGGTTTAGGGACTGAAGCTTTCTTT | CASGLVRGGGLGTEAFF
TRBJ1-4 | TRBV10-3 | many | TRBD1 | TGTGCCATCAGTGAGGACAGGGGACGCGAAAAACTGTTTTTT | CAISEDRGREKLFF
TRBJ1-1 | TRBV5-1 | many | NA | TGCGCCAGCAGCTTGGTCCACCCGGGCCAGGGTCCCGCTGAAGCTTTCTTT | CASSLVHPGQGPAEAFF
TRBJ1-3 | TRBV28 | many | NA | TGTGCCAGCAGTCTACGCAAGGGGCCGGGAAACACCATATATTTT | CASSLRKGPGNTIYF
TRBJ2-3 | TRBV20-1 | many | NA | TGCAGAGTGGCTAGGGGGGGCCGAGCAGATACGCAGTATTTT | CRVARGGRADTQYF
TRBJ2-3 | TRBV11-3 | few | TRBD2 | TGTGCCAGCAGCCGGGGGGGGACCACAGATACGCAGTATTTT | CASSRGGTTDTQYF
TRBJ1-6 | TRBV18 | few | NA | TGTGCCAGCTCTTCACAGCGGGGGGCAGGGAATTCACCCCTCCACTTT | CASSSQRGAGNSPLHF
TRBJ1-5 | TRBV20-1 | many | NA | TGCAGCCGAGCGGTAAGGCGACGGAATCAGCCCCAGCATTTT | CSRAVRRRNQPQHF
TRBJ2-3 | TRBV7-9 | few | NA | TGTGTCAGCAGCGCCACTAGGACTCGCGATACGCAGTATTTT | CVSSATRTRDTQYF
TRBJ1-5 | TRBV7-8 | many | NA | TGTGCCAGCAGCCTATGGACCGTAGATAGCAATCAGCCCCAGCATTTT | CASSLWTVDSNQPQHF
TRBJ1-1 | TRBV10-2 | many | TRBD1 | TGTGCCAGCAGGGGACAGTTGAACACTGAAGCTTTCTTT | CASRGQLNTEAFF
TRBJ1-2 | TRBV5-6 | few | TRBD1 | TGTGCCAGCAGCTTGGGACAGGGGCTTGGCTACACCTTC | CASSLGQGLGYTF
TRBJ2-2 | TRBV5-4 | NA | NA | TGTGCCAGCGGAGCCGGGGACACCGGGGAGCTGTTTTTT | CASGAGDTGELFF
TRBJ1-2 | TRBV20-1 | NA | TRBD1 | TGCAGTGCTACACAGGGGACCTATGGCTACACCTTC | CSATQGTYGYTF
TRBJ2-3 | TRBV12-3/TRBV12-4 | NA | NA | TGTGCCAGCAGTTTTAAAGATACGCAGTATTTT | CASSFKDTQYF
TRBJ1-1 | TRBV6-2/TRBV6-3 | few | NA | TGTGCCAGCGGGAGGAACACTGAAGCTTTCTTT | CASGRNTEAFF
TRBJ1-6 | TRBV5-4 | NA | NA | TGTGCCAGCAGCCCCACGACAGGCCGAGGAGATTCACCCCTCCACTTT | CASSPTTGRGDSPLHF
TRBJ1-2 | TRBV6-5 | few | TRBD1 | TGTGCCAGCAACAGACAGGGGGGTAACTATGGCTACACCTTC | CASNRQGGNYGYTF
TRBJ1-4 | TRBV23-1 | NA | NA | TGCGCCAGCAGTCGTTGGGGCGCTCACCCTTCTGCAACTAATGAAAAACTGTTTTTT | CASSRWGAHPSATNEKLFF
TRBJ1-5 | TRBV2 | many | TRBD1 | TGTGCCAGCAGTGCTAATAGACAGGGAAATCAGCCCCAGCATTTT | CASSANRQGNQPQHF
TRBJ1-6 | TRBV5-4 | NA | TRBD1 | TGTGCCAGCAGCTCCTGGACAGGGTATAATACACCCCTCCACTTT | CASSSWTGYNTPLHF
TRBJ2-7 | TRBV6-5 | many | NA | TGTGCCAGCACCATCACTCGCCGGTCGACCTACGAGCAGTACTTC | CASTITRRSTYEQYF
TRBJ1-1 | TRBV29-1 | NA | TRBD1 | TGCAGCGTTGAGACAGGGGGCAGGGTTGAAGCTTTCTTT | CSVETGGRVEAFF
TRBJ2-1 | TRBV20-1 | NA | TRBD1 | TGCAGTGCTAGAGATGGCGGACAGGGTGACGAGCAGTTCTTC | CSARDGGQGDEQFF
TRBJ2-1 | TRBV18 | many | NA | TGTGCCAGCTCACCATCAGGACAGAGACACAATGAGCAGTTCTTC | CASSPSGQRHNEQFF
TRBJ1-2 | TRBV6-5 | many | NA | TGTGCCAGCAGTCGCAGCGGGGTCTATGGCTACACCTTC | CASSRSGVYGYTF
TRBJ2-7 | TRBV6-5 | many | NA | TGTGCCAGCAGTTACAGGTTGGGTCCGGCTACCTACGAGCAGTACTTC | CASSYRLGPATYEQYF
TRBJ1-4 | TRBV10-3 | many | NA | TGTGCCATCAGTGAGCTCGATGGGACAACTAATGAAAAACTGTTTTTT | CAISELDGTTNEKLFF
TRBJ2-2 | TRBV5-1 | few | NA | TGCGCCAGCACCCGATGGGGGATTGGCACCGGGGAGCTGTTTTTT | CASTRWGIGTGELFF
TRBJ1-4 | TRBV4-1 | many | NA | TGCGCCAGCAGCCGCCGGACACTTAATGAAAAACTGTTTTTT | CASSRRTLNEKLFF
TRBJ1-1 | TRBV2 | NA | TRBD1 | TGTGCCAGCAGTGCTTCTTCAGGGGGGAACACTGAAGCTTTCTTT | CASSASSGGNTEAFF
TRBJ1-2 | TRBV29-1 | NA | TRBD1 | TGCAGCGTTGCCGGGACAGGGAGTGGCTACACCTTC | CSVAGTGSGYTF
TRBJ2-3 | TRBV7-8 | many | TRBD2 | TGTGCCAGCAGGAATGAAGCAGGGAAGCGGGGTGGAAACCCCCAGCCGGCAGATACGCAGTATTTT | CASRNEAGKRGGNPQPADTQYF
TRBJ1-3 | TRBV20-1 | many | NA | TGCAGTGCTGGACAGCTACACTCTGGAAACACCATATATTTT | CSAGQLHSGNTIYF
TRBJ2-2 | TRBV6-1 | many | NA | TGTGCCAGCACTTCGTCTACAAGCGGCGGCAAGCTGTTTTTT | CASTSSTSGGKLFF
TRBJ2-5 | TRBV12-3/TRBV12-4 | many | TRBD2 | TGTGCCAGCAGTGTAGCGGGGGACCAAGAGACCCAGTACTTC | CASSVAGDQETQYF
TRBJ1-6 | TRBV3-1 | few | NA | TGTGCCAGCAGCCAAGTAAACAGGAATTCACCCCTCCACTTT | CASSQVNRNSPLHF
TRBJ1-1 | TRBV7-8 | many | NA | TGTGCCAGCAGCTTAGATGGAGTGAACACTGAAGCTTTCTTT | CASSLDGVNTEAFF
TRBJ2-1 | TRBV2 | many | TRBD2 | TGTGCCAGCAGTGCTGAGCGGGGGAGTGGTGAGCAGTTCTTC | CASSAERGSGEQFF
TRBJ2-3 | TRBV7-6 | many | NA | TGTGCCAGCAGCCCCAGACAGGGACTTACCACAGATACGCAGTATTTT | CASSPRQGLTTDTQYF
TRBJ2-2 | TRBV27 | many | TRBD1 | TGTGCCAGCAACCTACAGGGGTCCACCGGGGAGCTGTTTTTT | CASNLQGSTGELFF
TRBJ2-1 | TRBV7-9 | many | TRBD2 | TGTGCTCAAAGCTTAGAAGTAGCGGGGGCCTACAATGAGCAGTTCTTC | CAQSLEVAGAYNEQFF
TRBJ1-5 | TRBV6-5 | many | NA | TGTGCCAGCAGTTACTCCAGTGGAGTCGGACAGCCCCAGCATTTT | CASSYSSGVGQPQHF